This entry describes one T cell receptor (beta chain). Profiled with immunoSEQ multiplex PCR; TCRdb holds only in-frame clones, not every one. The data show roughly 70,000 clones, with around 80% seen just once and roughly 6% held by the top ten. The data derive from a study of PD-1 blockade in mismatch repair-deficient tumors. Three pembrolizumab responders had their TCRs sequenced. From germline, CDR1 is SGHTA and CDR2 FQGNSA. There are 17 residues in the CDR3. Trimming removed 1 base at V and 5 bases at J, with 20 bases between. Specimen: peripheral blood, collected 2 weeks after starting pembrolizumab. The TCR comes from an adult with mismatch repair-deficient cancer. The rearrangement uses TRBV7-2 and TRBJ1-2; maybe TRBD1 (5 bases). The CDR3, as DNA: TGTGCCAGCAGCTTAGAACTGGGTGGCAGGGCAGGGTATGGCTACACCTTC. The encoded protein is CASSLELGGRAGYGYTF.